These 9 T cell receptor beta chains were all obtained from the same sample, sequenced in a study of OX40 agonist ivuxolimab in advanced cancers. The assay was immunoSEQ multiplex PCR, and TCRdb's table has in-frame clones only and misses some. The sample has over 85,000 clones, 75% to 95% seen once. Source: CD4+ or CD8+ T cells sorted from blood, taken in a trial of the OX40 agonist ivuxolimab. Source of these receptors: an adult with an advanced solid tumor such as melanoma, head and neck, liver or kidney cancer.

The chain employs TRBV15 and TRBJ1-3; D unclear. V was trimmed by 6 bases and J by 3 bases, leaving 18 bases between them. This CDR3 comprises 16 residues. The V gene's germline CDR1 is LNHNV and CDR2 YYDKDF (reference sequence). This CDR3 is CATRKSSGVVGNTIYF. CDR3 sequence (DNA): TGTGCCACCAGGAAAAGCTCCGGGGTCGTTGGAAACACCATATATTTT.

V is TRBV4-3 and J is TRBJ2-5, with 15 bases aligning to TRBD2. V shed 4 bases, J shed 5 bases, and the junction held 8 bases outside the gene matches. The CDR3 length is 17 residues. Germline-derived CDR1 and CDR2 are LGHNA and YSLEER. The DNA for the CDR3 is TGCGCCAGCAGCCCGGGACTAGCGGGAGGATACGATGAGACCCAGTACTTC. This codes for CASSPGLAGGYDETQYF.

The chain has TRBV7-2 and TRBJ2-5; TRBD2 might be the D (5 bases). Germline V lookup: CDR1 SGHTA, CDR2 FQGNSA. The CDR3 totals 15 residues. Trimming pared 1 base from V and 1 base from J, leaving 10 bases between. In DNA, the CDR3 is TGTGCCAGCAGCTTAGGAGGGCAGCTCCAAGAGACCCAGTACTTC. Protein product: CASSLGGQLQETQYF.

The CDR3 region is CAWSILTGFQEVRRQPQHF. The CDR3 region has the DNA TGTGCCTGGAGTATTCTGACAGGGTTTCAGGAGGTCAGGCGACAGCCCCAGCATTTT. The V call is TRBV30, the J call TRBJ1-5, with 7 bases identical to TRBD1. CDR1 GTSNPN and CDR2 SVGIG come from the germline V gene (reference sequence). This CDR3 has 19 residues. V was clipped by 2 bases and J by 7 bases; unmatched bases: 23.

V and J are TRBV10-3 and TRBJ1-1; D is unresolved. The CDR3 is 14 amino acids. Germline V gene lookup returns CDR1 ENHRY and CDR2 SYGVKD. The V end lost 6 bases, the J end lost 1 base, and 12 bases lay between the germline ends. The CDR3 DNA reads as TGTGCCATCAGGGGTCAGATGGGGAACACTGAAGCTTTCTTT. Its protein is CAIRGQMGNTEAFF.

This clone was picked up a small number of times. The chain employs TRBV7-3 and TRBJ2-1; tentative D call: TRBD2 (6 bases). This CDR3 region has 14 residues. The V end was cut by 1 base, the J end by 7 bases, with 11 bases between. Germline CDR1 reads SGHTA; CDR2 reads FQGTGA. CDR3 in DNA: TGTGCCAGCAGCTTAAGTCGGACTACGAATGAGCAGTTCTTC. It translates to CASSLSRTTNEQFF.

The rearrangement uses TRBV11-2 and TRBJ2-7; TRBD2 agrees at 9 bases. The CDR3 consists of 14 residues. The V gene's germline CDR1 is SGHAT and CDR2 FQNNGV. V lost 5 bases and J lost 4; bases outside the gene matches: 6. Written as DNA, the CDR3 is TGTGCCAGCAGCCTGGGAGCGGGAGGATACGAGCAGTACTTC. It is translated as CASSLGAGGYEQYF.

The genes are TRBV6-1 and TRBJ2-7, with D uncertain. CDR1 is MNHNS and CDR2 is SASEGT in the germline V gene. V shed 5 bases and J shed 8 bases, with 10 bases lying between them. The CDR3 consists of 11 residues. The CDR3 nucleotides read TGTGCCAGCAGTTTGGGCATCAAGCAGTACTTC. Translating gives CASSLGIKQYF.

The chain combines TRBV10-3 with TRBJ2-3; D unresolved. Germline V CDR1 and CDR2: ENHRY, SYGVKD. V was cut by 3 bases and J by 6 bases, with 7 bases left in between. The CDR3 runs 12 residues. CDR3 in DNA: TGTGCCATCAGTGACCAAGGGGATACGCAGTATTTT. It yields the protein CAISDQGDTQYF.